The 26 T cell receptor beta chains reported below all come from one sample, sequenced in a study of brain T cells in children with intractable seizures. Regarding time point: blood from clinic visit 5 months post-surgery; TSC patient then seizure free. TCRdb keeps only in-frame clones here, not all; method: immunoSEQ multiplex PCR. The repertoire holds about 320,000 clones, with 93% as singletons. This material consisted of peripheral blood, taken approximately 5 months after surgery. All receptors come from a boy under two years old with tuberous sclerosis and intractable seizures.

CDR3 region: CASSLSIRTDNEQFF. Here the CDR3 DNA reads TGCGCCAGCAGCTTATCGATTAGGACTGACAATGAGCAGTTCTTC. The chain links TRBV5-1 to TRBJ2-1; the D gene is possibly TRBD2 (5 bases). Germline-derived CDR1 and CDR2 are SGHRS and YFSETQ. V lost 2 bases, J lost 5 bases, and 14 bases lay in between. CDR3 length: 15 amino acids.

The chain combines TRBV2 with TRBJ2-1; TRBD2 agrees at 9 bases. Trimming cost V 5 bases and J 4 bases; bases outside gene matches: 9. Per the germline V gene, CDR1 is SNHLY and CDR2 is FYNNEI. The CDR3 is made up of 16 amino acids. In DNA form, the CDR3 reads TGTGCCAGCAGTCCTGGGGCTAGCGGGACTTACAATGAGCAGTTCTTC. It specifies CASSPGASGTYNEQFF. The full variable domain, rest sourced from reference TRBV2 and TRBJ2-1, is EPEVTQTPSHQVTQMGQEVILRCVPISNHLYFYWYRQILGQKVEFLVSFYNNEISEKSEIFDDQFSVERPDGSNFTLKIRSTKLEDSAMYFCASSPGASGTYNEQFFGPGTRLTVL.

This chain links TRBV12-3 or TRBV12-4 with TRBJ2-6; no clear D gene. V was pared by 6 bases and J by 0 bases, with 3 bases between. CDR3 size: 13 residues. The CDR3 here is CASSLSGANVLTF. The CDR3 DNA reads TGTGCCAGCAGCCTCTCTGGGGCCAACGTCCTGACTTTC.

This chain connects TRBV3-1 (or the pseudogene TRBV3-2) to TRBJ2-7; TRBD2 matches at 10 bases. The V segment lost 4 bases and the J segment 3 bases; nucleotides outside the gene matches: 9. The CDR3 loop spans 16 amino acids. CDR1 and CDR2 from the germline V gene are LGHDT and YNNKEL (reference sequence). Here the CDR3 reads CASSLRGAGGSYEQYF. The CDR3 nucleotides read TGTGCCAGCAGCCTACGCGGAGCGGGAGGGAGCTACGAGCAGTACTTC.

The rearrangement uses TRBV30 and TRBJ1-1; unclear D gene. Trimming pared 3 bases from V and 5 bases from J, leaving 10 bases between. CDR3 length: 12 residues. CDR1 is GTSNPN and CDR2 is SVGIG in the germline V gene (reference sequence). CDR3 bases: TGTGCCTGGAGCCTGGGTCGGACTGAAGCTTTCTTT. Protein: CAWSLGRTEAFF.

The rearrangement joins TRBV12-3 or TRBV12-4 to TRBJ2-5, with D maybe TRBD2 (6 bases). The CDR3 runs to 13 residues. The V end lost 5 bases, the J end lost 5 bases, and 12 bases lay between the germline ends. The CDR3 here is CASSPGVWETQYF. The CDR3, as DNA: TGTGCCAGCAGTCCGGGGGTCTGGGAGACCCAGTACTTC.

The chain couples TRBV30 to TRBJ2-5, with 9 bases that match TRBD2. This CDR3 spans 15 amino acids. Germline V gene data show CDR1 as GTSNPN and CDR2 as SVGIG (reference sequence). The trim removed 5 bases at V and 1 base at J, leaving 8 bases unmatched. CDR3 bases: TGTGCCTGGGGCAGACTAGCGGCCTCCCAAGAGACCCAGTACTTC. Its protein product is CAWGRLAASQETQYF.

The count of this clone is one. V and J are TRBV19 and TRBJ1-1, with a weak D call TRBD1 (6 bases). The V end lost 4 bases, the J end lost 6 bases, and 15 bases lay between the germline ends. The CDR3 spans 14 residues. The germline V gene has CDR1 LNHDA and CDR2 SQIVND (reference sequence). The DNA for the CDR3 is TGTGCCAGTAGTAATCAACAGGGTAGGGCTGAAGCTTTCTTT. This codes for CASSNQQGRAEAFF. Variable domain in full (rest from reference TRBV19 and TRBJ1-1): DGGITQSPKYLFRKEGQNVTLSCEQNLNHDAMYWYRQDPGQGLRLIYYSQIVNDFQKGDIAEGYSVSREKKESFPLTVTSAQKNPTAFYLCASSNQQGRAEAFFGQGTRLTVV.

The rearrangement links TRBV3-1 (or the pseudogene TRBV3-2) to TRBJ2-7; 10 bases agree with TRBD2. Germline CDR1 is LGHDT and CDR2 is YNNKEL (reference sequence). J was trimmed by 4 bases and V by 1 base; bases with no gene match: 4. The CDR3 runs 15 residues. The CDR3 region is CASSQVTSGAYEQYF. The CDR3 DNA sequence: TGTGCCAGCAGCCAAGTCACTAGCGGGGCGTACGAGCAGTACTTC.

The J gene is TRBJ2-7, the V gene TRBV6-2 or TRBV6-3, with 14 bases lining up with TRBD2. Trimming removed 0 bases from V and 7 bases from J; junction bases left unmatched: 5. The germline gives CDR1 MNHEY, CDR2 SVGEGT. The CDR3 sequence is 16 residues long. This CDR3 reads CASSYSGTSGSGEQYF. The CDR3 DNA reads as TGTGCCAGCAGTTACTCCGGGACTAGCGGGAGTGGAGAGCAGTACTTC.

On this clone: This sample includes further DNA sequences coding for the same CDR3. The CDR3 is CASSLSETQYF. CDR3 DNA sequence: TGTGCCAGCAGCTTGTCAGAGACCCAGTACTTC. The gene calls are TRBV7-9 and TRBJ2-5; D unclear. The CDR3 contains 11 residues. From germline, CDR1 is SEHNR and CDR2 FQNEAQ (reference sequence). Trimming took 3 bases from V and 4 from J, leaving 3 bases between them. Combining the CDR3 with reference TRBV7-9 and TRBJ2-5 gives the whole variable domain DTGVSQNPRHKITKRGQNVTFRCDPISEHNRLYWYRQTLGQGPEFLTYFQNEAQLEKSRLLSDRFSAERPKGSFSTLEIQRTEQGDSAMYLCASSLSETQYFGPGTRLLVL.

CDR3: CASSSRGNLYGYTF. Here the CDR3 DNA reads TGTGCCAGCAGCTCCAGGGGAAATTTATATGGCTACACCTTC. This sequence joins TRBV7-9 and TRBJ1-2; possible D gene TRBD1, 6 bases. Germline V CDR1 and CDR2: SEHNR, FQNEAQ (reference sequence). The CDR3 is 14 residues long. V was cut by 4 bases and J by 5 bases, with 14 bases left in between.

This chain connects TRBV28 to TRBJ1-6; no clear D. The CDR3 has 14 amino acids. Germline-derived CDR1 and CDR2 are MDHEN and SYDVKM. V dropped 3 bases and J dropped 10 bases, with 13 bases sitting between them. As DNA, the CDR3 is TGTGCCAGCAGTTTTACGGCCTCGGGGTCACCCCTCCACTTT. It encodes CASSFTASGSPLHF.

This sequence joins TRBV24-1 and TRBJ2-7; no reliable D call. The germline V gene encodes CDR1 KGHDR and CDR2 SFDVKD. The CDR3 has 13 amino acids. V dropped 4 bases and J dropped 6 bases, with 12 bases sitting between them. CDR3 residues: CATSDNVAPEQYF. CDR3 bases: TGTGCCACCAGTGACAATGTAGCTCCCGAGCAGTACTTC.

J is TRBJ2-1 and V is TRBV28, with D possibly being TRBD1 or TRBD2 (6 bases each). The CDR3 covers 13 residues. Between the trimmed V and J ends, which lost 3 bases and 8 bases, there was a span of 11 bases. CDR1 is MDHEN and CDR2 is SYDVKM in the germline V gene. The chain's CDR3 is CASSFRGGDEQFF. The CDR3 nucleotides read TGTGCCAGCAGTTTCAGGGGCGGGGATGAGCAGTTCTTC.

The chain combines TRBV7-9 with TRBJ1-2; 9 bases line up with TRBD1. The CDR3 sequence is 18 residues long. The junction had 17 bases not matched to a gene; V was cut back by 6 bases and J by 3 bases. Germline CDR1 and CDR2: SEHNR and FQNEAQ (reference sequence). The CDR3 sequence is CASRLLLAGQGLDYGYTF. CDR3 in DNA: TGTGCCAGCAGATTGCTGCTTGCGGGACAGGGTTTGGACTATGGCTACACCTTC.

The chain links TRBV3-1 (or the pseudogene TRBV3-2) to TRBJ1-4; tentatively, D is TRBD1 (5 bases). Trimming stripped 4 bases from V and 7 bases from J, with 16 bases between. Germline V gives CDR1 LGHDT, CDR2 YNNKEL (reference sequence). The CDR3 loop spans 15 amino acids. The chain's CDR3 is CASSLRQSRVEKLFF. As DNA, the CDR3 is TGTGCCAGCAGCCTCAGACAGTCGAGGGTTGAAAAACTGTTTTTT.

J is TRBJ1-3 and V is TRBV19, with a tentative D call TRBD1 (5 bases). The germline CDR1 and CDR2 sequences are LNHDA and SQIVND (reference sequence). The CDR3 consists of 12 residues. With 1 base removed from V and 8 bases from J, the gap between germline ends came to 6 bases. The DNA for the CDR3 is TGTGCCAGTAGTATAGGGGGGGACACCATATATTTT. This codes for CASSIGGDTIYF.

The gene calls are TRBV28 and TRBJ1-6; the D is unclear. Deletions cut 1 base from V and 6 bases from J, with 13 bases between. Germline lookup yields CDR1 MDHEN and CDR2 SYDVKM. This CDR3 has 16 amino acids. The CDR3 sequence is CASSLSQTLINSPLHF. CDR3 in DNA: TGTGCCAGCAGTTTATCACAGACGTTGATTAATTCACCCCTCCACTTT.

The CDR3 sequence: CASSESNTGELFF. The CDR3 DNA is TGTGCCAGCAGCGAGTCGAACACCGGGGAGCTGTTTTTT. The rearrangement links TRBV9 to TRBJ2-2; no reliable D call. This CDR3 contains 13 residues. Deletions cut 3 bases from V and 0 bases from J, with 3 bases between. Germline V gene sequence: CDR1 SGDLS, CDR2 YYNGEE.

The chain employs TRBV7-9 and TRBJ1-2, with D possibly TRBD1 on 5 matching bases. This CDR3 spans 12 amino acids. Trimming took 1 base from V and 8 from J, leaving 8 bases between them. Looked up from germline, CDR1 is SEHNR and CDR2 is FQNEAQ (reference sequence). The CDR3 DNA reads as TGTGCCAGCAGCTTAGAAGGGGTCGGCTACACCTTC. Its protein product is CASSLEGVGYTF.

This sequence joins TRBV30 and TRBJ1-4; perhaps TRBD1 as D (5 bases). The V gene's germline CDR1 is GTSNPN and CDR2 SVGIG (reference sequence). This CDR3 spans 14 amino acids. Deletions cut 1 base from V and 7 bases from J, with 13 bases between. CDR3 amino acids: CAWSAWQGREKLFF. In DNA, the CDR3 is TGTGCCTGGAGTGCGTGGCAGGGTCGTGAAAAACTGTTTTTT.

The genes are TRBV29-1 and TRBJ1-2, with D possibly being TRBD1 (6 bases). V was shortened by 7 bases and J by 4 bases, with 16 bases between the two germline ends. The germline V gene encodes CDR1 SQVTM and CDR2 ANQGSEA. This CDR3 region has 13 residues. CDR3: CSAGAGQSYGYTF. CDR3 in DNA: TGCAGCGCTGGAGCAGGACAGAGCTATGGCTACACCTTC.

V gene TRBV29-1 combines with J gene TRBJ1-2, with D possibly TRBD1 on 5 matching bases. Trimming pared 3 bases from V and 6 bases from J, leaving 11 bases between. The germline V gene encodes CDR1 SQVTM and CDR2 ANQGSEA. The CDR3 loop spans 12 amino acids. In nucleotides, the CDR3 is TGCAGCGTTGATGGTGCGGGGCATGGCTACACCTTC. Protein: CSVDGAGHGYTF.

V gene TRBV24-1 combines with J gene TRBJ2-1; D not resolved. Germline V gene sequence: CDR1 KGHDR, CDR2 SFDVKD. The CDR3 totals 16 residues. V was cut by 0 bases and J by 0 bases, with 8 bases left in between. DNA for the CDR3: TGTGCCACCAGTGATTTGCGACTGACCTCCTACAATGAGCAGTTCTTC. This translates into CATSDLRLTSYNEQFF.

In its sample, this clone was seen once. The V call is TRBV4-2, the J call TRBJ2-1; no reliable D call. CDR1 LGHNA and CDR2 YNFKEQ come from the germline V gene. The CDR3 has 15 residues. Trimming stripped 1 base from V and 6 bases from J, with 13 bases between. The CDR3 region is CASSQGTVQLNEQFF. CDR3 nucleotide sequence: TGTGCCAGCAGCCAAGGAACAGTACAGCTCAATGAGCAGTTCTTC.